This T cell receptor beta chain appears in the sequencing data of a study of regulatory T cells in long-lasting Graves disease. For the study at large: Duration of antithyroid drug therapy among newly diagnosed Graves' patients was under 3 months. Findings and caveats of the study: Patients with persistent Graves' had lower TCR diversity than newly diagnosed patients.

About this clonotype itself: Its antigen remains unidentified.

Documented time point: newly diagnosed GD, antithyroid drugs for less than 3 months. Scientists built the TCR library using RNA that was extracted from PBMCs. Germline CDR1 and CDR2: MNHNS and SASEGT. The CDR3 has 16 residues. The V and J ends lost 4 bases and 5 bases respectively, with 18 bases between them. Assembly of TCR beta libraries relied on iRepertoire HTBI primers together with Arm-PCR of CDR3 regions. TCRdb fed the multiplex PCR reads into MiXCR, producing one record per CDR3 protein. In the table there are 350,000 to 400,000 distinct CDR3 sequences, roughly 17% of which are singletons. The same sample was also used in a study of T cells in Graves' hyperthyroidism and ophthalmopathy. That paper states: For the diagnoses, clinical symptoms, serum thyroxine and TRAb, thyroid ultrasound and orbital computed tomography were used. The study used the HTBI primer set for a first-round RT-PCR of the TCR CDR3.

The V call is TRBV6-1, the J call TRBJ1-5; D ambiguous. The input for sequencing was peripheral blood mononuclear cells (PBMCs), taken at new diagnosis, from a patient treated with antithyroid drugs. The sequence was obtained from a woman aged 18-29 years with Graves disease. CDR3 sequence (DNA): TGTGCCAGCAGTGCCCGTAGTTCGGGGATGGATCAGCCCCAGCATTTT. Translated: CASSARSSGMDQPQHF.